Only a few counts were recorded for the clone carrying this T cell receptor beta chain. The CDR3 covers 12 residues. Trimming removed 7 bases from V and 7 bases from J, with 14 bases in between. The germline V gene encodes CDR1 SQVTM and CDR2 ANQGSEA. TCRdb independently ran MiXCR on the 5' RACE reads; one entry per CDR3 protein. The sample consists of a few hundred thousand distinct CDR3 sequences, around 20% of them appearing once. The source of the sample is a study of CD8 T cells in ankylosing spondylitis. Sample: blood, either unsorted or a sorted T cell fraction (not recorded which). This TCR came from a male donor with ankylosing spondylitis or in good health (not recorded which). The chain recombines TRBV29-1 with TRBJ2-1; D might be TRBD1 (5 bases). DNA of the CDR3: TGCAGCGCAAGACAGATCAATAATGAGCAGTTCTTC. Its translation: CSARQINNEQFF.